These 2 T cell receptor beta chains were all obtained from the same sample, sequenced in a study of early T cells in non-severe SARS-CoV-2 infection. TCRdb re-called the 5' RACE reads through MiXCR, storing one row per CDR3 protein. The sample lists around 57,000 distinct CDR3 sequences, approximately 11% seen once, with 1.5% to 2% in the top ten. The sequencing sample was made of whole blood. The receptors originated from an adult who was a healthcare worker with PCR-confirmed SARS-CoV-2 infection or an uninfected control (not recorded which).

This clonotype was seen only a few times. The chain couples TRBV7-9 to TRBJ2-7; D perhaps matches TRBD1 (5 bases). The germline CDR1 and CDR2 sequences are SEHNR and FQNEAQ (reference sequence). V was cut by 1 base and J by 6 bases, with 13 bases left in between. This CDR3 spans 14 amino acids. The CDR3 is CASSLGSQGGEQYF. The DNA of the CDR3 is TGTGCCAGCAGCTTAGGGAGTCAGGGCGGCGAGCAGTACTTC.

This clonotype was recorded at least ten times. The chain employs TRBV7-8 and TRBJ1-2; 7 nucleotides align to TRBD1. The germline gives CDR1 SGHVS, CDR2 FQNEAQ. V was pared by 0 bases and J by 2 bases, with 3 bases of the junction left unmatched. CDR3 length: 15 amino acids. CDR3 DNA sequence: TGTGCCAGCAGCTTAGCGGAGACAGGGAACTATGGCTACACCTTC. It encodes CASSLAETGNYGYTF.